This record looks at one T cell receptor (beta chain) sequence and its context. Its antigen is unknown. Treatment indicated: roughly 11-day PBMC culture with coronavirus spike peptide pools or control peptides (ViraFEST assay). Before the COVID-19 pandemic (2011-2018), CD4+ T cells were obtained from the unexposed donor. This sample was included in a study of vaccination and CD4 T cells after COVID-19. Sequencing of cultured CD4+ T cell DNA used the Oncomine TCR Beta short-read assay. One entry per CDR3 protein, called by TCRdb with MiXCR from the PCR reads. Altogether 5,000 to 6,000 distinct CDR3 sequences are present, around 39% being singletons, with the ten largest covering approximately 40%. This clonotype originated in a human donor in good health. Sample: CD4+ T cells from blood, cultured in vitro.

CDR3 sequence: CASTNTARTGEHF. The DNA for the CDR3 is TGTGCCAGCACCAATACGGCCAGGACAGGGGAGCATTTT. V is TRBV2 and J is TRBJ1-5, with TRBD1 matching over 9 bases. CDR1 is SNHLY and CDR2 is FYNNEI in the germline V gene. The junction had 12 bases not matched to a gene; V was cut back by 7 bases and J by 14 bases. The CDR3 is 13 amino acids.